This entry is about one T cell receptor (beta chain). Its antigen is unknown. No base-level quality is on record; no much larger clone is a single base apart. This record comes from a study of blood T cell repertoires in COVID-19 (dated by TCRdb to 2018 to 2020). In terms of the full investigation: The collaborator samples originated in the United States, Italy and Spain and spanned the acute and convalescent phases of COVID-19. The prospective study material was composed of cDNA or gDNA derived from T cells, B-cell-depleted T cells, or PBMCs. Sample metadata almost always included a de-identified subject ID, COVID-19 status, age in years and sex. The dataset comprised deeply sampled blood TCRbeta repertoires from subjects exposed to, actively infected with, or recovered from COVID-19. Samples came from the ongoing ImmuneRACE study (first 160 participants) plus 1,254 subjects from 6 global collaborators. The repertoires were released in a freely available public database meant as a resource for research on the immune response to SARS-CoV-2. Where available, HLA class I and class II types were taken from metadata supplied by the sample provider and were not determined by assay-based typing.

Study-wide conclusions, independent of this receptor: The amount of clinical and demographic metadata varied by source and participant and was provided uncurated.

The immunoSEQ Assay, a bias-controlled multiplex PCR, was used to amplify TCRbeta CDR3 regions from genomic DNA. Regarding the original processing steps: The number of nucleated cells in each sample was estimated from the amplification of reference gene primers within the assay. To quantify the absolute abundance of each unique TCRbeta CDR3 rearrangement, sequence reads were collapsed and filtered. Productive Simpson clonality was computed per sample as the square root of Simpson's diversity index over productive rearrangements. The source is immuneACCESS, and TCRdb retained only in-frame sequences with V and J called. Part of the clones is not carried over; for the studies checked, unresolved V genes explain less than half of this, and the remainder is unexplained. V and J calls and clone size are those listed in that table; D and trimming were worked out from the DNA. The sample has 180,000 or so clones on record, about 78% of them singletons. The ten largest account for roughly 8.7% of the sample.

The collaborating institutions used their own protocols to collect whole blood in K2EDTA tubes. For TCRbeta analysis, collaborators shipped samples as frozen whole blood, isolated PBMCs, or DNA extracted from either of those sample types. The receptor's source is a woman aged 45-60 years with active or convalescent COVID-19. The material sequenced was peripheral blood.

For the CDR3, the sequence is CASSVTGDGHGYTF. The nucleotide sequence reads TGTGCCAGTAGTGTGACAGGGGATGGACATGGCTACACCTTC. Recombination linked TRBV19 to TRBJ1-2, with 8 central nucleotides matching TRBD1. Trimmed from V: 5 bases; trimmed from J: 6 bases; junction bases lacking a gene match: 8. CDR1 and CDR2 are read off the germline V gene (reference sequence) as LNHDA and SQIVND. The CDR3 runs 14 residues from the cysteine to the phenylalanine. Kept here is only the CDR3 DNA, which spans 42 bases and is read in frame from base 1.